This T cell receptor (beta chain) was sequenced during a study of T-cell reconstitution after alpha-beta-depleted transplantation in children. Trimming at V came to 3 bases and at J to 5 bases, leaving 5 bases not matched to a gene. The CDR3 runs to 14 residues. A library of TCRbeta sequences, prepared with unique molecular identifiers, was generated. TCRdb reprocessed the PCR reads with MiXCR, giving one entry per CDR3 protein. The sample has approximately 110,000 distinct CDR3 sequences; around 10% are singletons. This clonotype has a handful of counts. The clonotype was recovered from a boy between 2 and 10 years old with acute lymphoblastic leukemia, due to receive a stem cell transplant. V is TRBV12-3 or TRBV12-4 and J is TRBJ2-5, with 8 bases identical to TRBD1. Sequenced material: PBMCs, taken before TCRalphabeta/CD19-depleted stem cell transplant. CDR3 nucleotide sequence: TGTGCCAGCAGTTTCGGACAGGGTGGGGAGACCCAGTACTTC. Its translation: CASSFGQGGETQYF.